A single T cell receptor (beta chain) is shown here with its context. The data originate from a study of cytomegalovirus exposure and HLA in healthy donors. Vbeta (60) and Jbeta (13) primers were used in the PCR. Original processing notes: In a later analysis, 80 million to 100 million unique TCR beta chains included roughly 11 million shared by two or more donors. Sequenced by immunoSEQ multiplex PCR; TCRdb stores in-frame clones only, minus some. V, J and clone size derive from that table, while D and trimming were established from the DNA sequence. The data show 100,000 to 140,000 clones, 82% seen once. V lost 7 bases and J 6 bases, leaving 13 bases between the germline ends. Germline CDR1 SQVTM, CDR2 ANQGSEA. This CDR3 region has 12 residues.

This chain links TRBV29-1 with TRBJ2-1, with D tentatively TRBD2 (6 bases). Specimen: PBMCs. The sequence derives from a man aged 25 to 40 in good health and CMV-seropositive. In nucleotides, the CDR3 is TGCAGCGGATCCAGGGAGGTCAATGAGCAGTTCTTC. Protein: CSGSREVNEQFF.